This T cell receptor beta chain was found in a study of identical twins. Findings and caveats of the study: High-abundance cord blood beta clonotypes had fewer insertions; memory repertoires showed none. Twin-shared out-of-frame alpha sequences were enriched for low generation probability.

A universal primer site was created by template switching, with the cDNA bearing unique molecular identifiers. MiXCR, run by TCRdb on the 5' RACE reads, gives a single entry per CDR3 protein. Among roughly 290,000 distinct CDR3 sequences, less than 9% were seen once, and the ten largest hold less than 2.5%. Looked up from germline, CDR1 is SGHVS and CDR2 is FQNEAQ. V was clipped by 0 bases and J by 5 bases; unmatched bases: 6. CDR3 size: 16 residues. About this clonotype: The target antigen is unknown.

These data also featured in a second study, about yellow fever vaccine responses in identical twins. That publication notes: On the reported evidence, twins' vaccine T cell responses seemed partly convergent and partly personalized.

The sequence derives from a young woman in good health. The chain couples TRBV7-8 to TRBJ2-5; TRBD2 matches 10 bases. Input material: memory (CD45RO+) T cells sorted from blood. The CDR3 bases are TGTGCCAGCAGCTTAGCGGGTAGCGGGGGGAGGGAGACCCAGTACTTC. Protein: CASSLAGSGGRETQYF.